The rows below give T cell receptor beta chains drawn from one sample of a study of cytomegalovirus exposure and HLA in healthy donors. The data were produced by immunoSEQ multiplex PCR, yet TCRdb's version contains in-frame clones alone and is incomplete. The table has roughly 68,000 clones, 85% to 90% seen once. Sequenced material: PBMCs. The receptors derive from a woman aged 18 to 35 in good health and CMV-seronegative. CDR3s include the opening cysteine and the closing phenylalanine or tryptophan. D genes are given only for firm matches. Only some rows state a clone size, as once, few, many or a class for expanded clones.

length: 12
J: TRBJ2-7
V: TRBV27
size: -
D: -
DNA: TGTGCCAGCAGTTATACAGGGGAGGTGCAGTACTTC
CDR3: CASSYTGEVQYF

length: 12
J: TRBJ1-2
V: TRBV27
size: -
D: -
DNA: TGTGCCAGCAGTCCGACAGCCGACTTCTACACCTTC
CDR3: CASSPTADFYTF

length: 15
J: TRBJ1-1
V: TRBV30
size: once
D: -
DNA: TGTGCCTGGACTCCAGGGATTTCAGCCGCCACTGAAGCTTTCTTT
CDR3: CAWTPGISAATEAFF

length: 13
J: TRBJ2-7
V: TRBV2
size: -
D: -
DNA: TGTGCCAGCAGTGAGTCCGTCTACTACGAGCAGTACTTC
CDR3: CASSESVYYEQYF

length: 18
J: TRBJ1-6
V: TRBV29-1
size: -
D: -
DNA: TGCAGCGTTGAAAACATTTGTGCAGGGGCTACCGCAGGATCACCCCTCCACTTT
CDR3: CSVENICAGATAGSPLHF

length: 16
J: TRBJ2-3
V: TRBV12-5
size: -
D: -
DNA: TGTGCTAGTGGTTTGGTACTTGGCAGGCAGGCAGATACGCAGTATTTT
CDR3: CASGLVLGRQADTQYF

length: 14
J: TRBJ1-2
V: TRBV10-1
size: -
D: TRBD1
DNA: TGCGCCAGCCCCCAGGGGGATGCAAGCTATGGCTACACCTTC
CDR3: CASPQGDASYGYTF

length: 16
J: TRBJ2-5
V: TRBV9
size: once
D: TRBD1
DNA: TGTGCCAGCAGCGTCCAAGGGGGCACCCCCTCCGAGACCCAGTACTTC
CDR3: CASSVQGGTPSETQYF

length: 14
J: TRBJ2-3
V: TRBV5-1
size: -
D: -
DNA: TGCGCCAGCAGCTTTTACGGGTACGCAGATACGCAGTATTTT
CDR3: CASSFYGYADTQYF

length: 13
J: TRBJ1-1
V: TRBV9
size: -
D: TRBD1
DNA: TGTGCCAGCAGCCCAAACCCCAGGGGGCAAGCTTTCTTT
CDR3: CASSPNPRGQAFF

length: 15
J: TRBJ1-6
V: TRBV7-8
size: -
D: -
DNA: TGTGCCAGCAGCTTAGTCGAATCGACTCGGTCACCCCTCCACTTT
CDR3: CASSLVESTRSPLHF

length: 14
J: TRBJ2-2
V: TRBV6-1
size: -
D: -
DNA: TGTGCCAGCCGAGAACCCCTAGAGTTTGGGGAGCTGTTTTTT
CDR3: CASREPLEFGELFF

length: 14
J: TRBJ2-7
V: TRBV5-1
size: -
D: TRBD1
DNA: TGCGCCAGCAGCTTGGCCGGGACAGGTGGCGAGCAGTACTTC
CDR3: CASSLAGTGGEQYF

length: 15
J: TRBJ1-2
V: TRBV10-3
size: -
D: TRBD1
DNA: TGTGCCATCAGTGGAACGACAGGGGGTTACTATGGCTACACCTTC
CDR3: CAISGTTGGYYGYTF

length: 15
J: TRBJ1-1
V: TRBV30
size: few
D: -
DNA: TGTGCCTGGAGTGTTGACTACCCCTGGGAAACTGAAGCTTTCTTT
CDR3: CAWSVDYPWETEAFF

length: 13
J: TRBJ1-2
V: TRBV15
size: -
D: -
DNA: TGTGCCACCCGGACAGACTATAACTATGGCTACACCTTC
CDR3: CATRTDYNYGYTF

length: 15
J: TRBJ1-1
V: TRBV5-1
size: -
D: TRBD1
DNA: TGCGCCAGCAGCCATAACCGGGACAGGGCCGCTGAAGCTTTCTTT
CDR3: CASSHNRDRAAEAFF

length: 15
J: TRBJ2-2
V: TRBV5-1
size: -
D: TRBD1
DNA: TGCGCCAGCAGCTCCGGGACAGTAGGAACCGGGGAGCTGTTTTTT
CDR3: CASSSGTVGTGELFF

length: 13
J: TRBJ2-1
V: TRBV5-1
size: once
D: TRBD2
DNA: TGCGCCAGCACGTTGAGCGGGAGCCATGAGCAGTTCTTC
CDR3: CASTLSGSHEQFF

length: 17
J: TRBJ2-3
V: TRBV7-2
size: -
D: TRBD2
DNA: TGTGCCAGCAGCCTAAGGGGGACTAGCGGGGGGTGGCATACGCAGTATTTT
CDR3: CASSLRGTSGGWHTQYF

length: 14
J: TRBJ2-7
V: TRBV19
size: -
D: TRBD2
DNA: TGTGCCAGTAGTACTCTAGCGGAGGGATACGAGCAGTACTTC
CDR3: CASSTLAEGYEQYF

length: 13
J: TRBJ1-1
V: TRBV27
size: -
D: -
DNA: TGTGCCAGCAGGCCCTCCGGGACATTAGAAGCTTTCTTT
CDR3: CASRPSGTLEAFF

length: 14
J: TRBJ2-7
V: TRBV4-1
size: -
D: -
DNA: TGCGCCAGCAGCCAAGATTGGAGGGCGGGGGCCGAAGCTTTC
CDR3: CASSQDWRAGAEAF

length: 13
J: TRBJ2-3
V: TRBV29-1
size: once
D: TRBD2
DNA: TGCAGCGTGGGGGGGGGTATCACAGATACGCAGTATTTT
CDR3: CSVGGGITDTQYF

length: 16
J: TRBJ2-1
V: TRBV27
size: -
D: TRBD1
DNA: TGTGCCAGCAGAAGAGGTTACAACACAGGGGGGTTTGAGCAGTTCTTC
CDR3: CASRRGYNTGGFEQFF

length: 15
J: TRBJ1-5
V: TRBV7-6
size: few
D: TRBD1
DNA: TGTGCCAGCAGCTTATACACAGGGGATCAACAGCCCCAGCATTTT
CDR3: CASSLYTGDQQPQHF

length: 14
J: TRBJ2-1
V: TRBV7-3
size: -
D: TRBD2
DNA: TGTGCCAGCAGCAAGAGCGGGAGCATCAATGAGCAGTTCTTC
CDR3: CASSKSGSINEQFF

length: 15
J: TRBJ2-6
V: TRBV25-1
size: -
D: -
DNA: TGTGCCAGCAGTGGGGGCGGCTCTGGGGCCAACGTCCTGACTTTC
CDR3: CASSGGGSGANVLTF

length: 16
J: TRBJ2-7
V: TRBV2
size: -
D: TRBD2
DNA: TGTGCCAGCAGTGAAATGGGGCTAGCGGGAGCTGACGAGCAGTACTTC
CDR3: CASSEMGLAGADEQYF

length: 15
J: TRBJ2-1
V: TRBV7-8
size: -
D: -
DNA: TGTGCCAGCAGCCAAGACGTAGCCCTCTACAATGAGCAGTTCTTC
CDR3: CASSQDVALYNEQFF

length: 15
J: TRBJ1-1
V: TRBV21-1
size: -
D: -
DNA: TGTGCCAGCAGCTCCCGCGGACAGGGAGTTGTTCCAGCTTTCTTT
CDR3: CASSSRGQGVVPAFF

length: 21
J: TRBJ2-3
V: TRBV2
size: -
D: TRBD2
DNA: TGTGCCAGTAGCCCCCGTTGGGCTAGCGGGAGCTTTTCTTCCGGGACAGATACGCAGTATTTT
CDR3: CASSPRWASGSFSSGTDTQYF

length: 16
J: TRBJ2-1
V: TRBV7-9
size: -
D: TRBD1
DNA: TGTGCCAGCAGCCAGCCCCCGGGACAGTCCTACAATGAGCAGTTCTTC
CDR3: CASSQPPGQSYNEQFF

length: 13
J: TRBJ2-3
V: TRBV7-3
size: -
D: -
DNA: TGTGCCAGCAGCCGGGGGTACACAGATACGCAGTATTTT
CDR3: CASSRGYTDTQYF

length: 14
J: TRBJ1-2
V: TRBV10-2
size: -
D: TRBD1
DNA: TGCGCCAGCGGTATCCCGGGACAGGATGATGGCTACACCTTC
CDR3: CASGIPGQDDGYTF

length: 14
J: TRBJ2-2
V: TRBV2
size: few
D: -
DNA: TGTGCCAGCAATCTAGCATCGGGCACCGGGGAGCTGTTTTTT
CDR3: CASNLASGTGELFF

length: 14
J: TRBJ2-5
V: TRBV18
size: -
D: -
DNA: TGTGCCAGCTCATCGCCGAAGGGGTCAGAGACCCAGTACTTC
CDR3: CASSSPKGSETQYF

length: 14
J: TRBJ1-2
V: TRBV7-3
size: -
D: -
DNA: TGTGCCAGCAGCGGGGGGGAATTGATCTATGGCTACACCTTC
CDR3: CASSGGELIYGYTF

length: 15
J: TRBJ2-2
V: TRBV19
size: -
D: -
DNA: TGTGCCAGTAGTATCGTTTTACATAACACCGGGGAGCTGTTTTTT
CDR3: CASSIVLHNTGELFF

length: 14
J: TRBJ1-2
V: TRBV19
size: -
D: TRBD1
DNA: TGTGCCAGTAGTTCTTCCGGGACAGGGGACGGCTACACCTTC
CDR3: CASSSSGTGDGYTF

length: 14
J: TRBJ1-3
V: TRBV7-2
size: -
D: -
DNA: TGTGCCAGCAGCTTACAGGGGACTGGAAACACCATATATTTT
CDR3: CASSLQGTGNTIYF

length: 14
J: TRBJ1-5
V: TRBV30
size: -
D: -
DNA: TGTGCCTGGAGTTCCGGACAAGGCAATCAGCCCCAGCATTTT
CDR3: CAWSSGQGNQPQHF

length: 15
J: TRBJ2-1
V: TRBV5-4
size: -
D: -
DNA: TGTGCCAGCAGCTCGCAGGGGAGCTTGGGCGGTGAGCAGTTCTTC
CDR3: CASSSQGSLGGEQFF

length: 15
J: TRBJ1-1
V: TRBV5-1
size: -
D: TRBD1
DNA: TGCGCCAGCAGCATCGGGACAGGGGAAAGGACTGAAGCTTTCTTT
CDR3: CASSIGTGERTEAFF

length: 14
J: TRBJ2-6
V: TRBV29-1
size: -
D: -
DNA: TGCAGCGTTGGCGATCCCTCTGGGGCCAACGTCCTGACTTTC
CDR3: CSVGDPSGANVLTF

length: 16
J: TRBJ2-1
V: TRBV5-1
size: -
D: TRBD2
DNA: TGCGCCAGCAGCTTCCTAGTCGGACTAGTTCGTCACGAGCAGTTCTTC
CDR3: CASSFLVGLVRHEQFF

length: 14
J: TRBJ2-7
V: TRBV11-1
size: -
D: -
DNA: TGTGCCAGCAGCCCTAAAGTGTACTCCTACGAGCAGTACTTC
CDR3: CASSPKVYSYEQYF

length: 14
J: TRBJ2-7
V: TRBV11-2
size: -
D: TRBD2
DNA: TGTGCCAGCAGCCGGGGACTAGCGGCTAACGAGCAGTACTTC
CDR3: CASSRGLAANEQYF

length: 14
J: TRBJ2-5
V: TRBV2
size: -
D: TRBD1
DNA: TGTGCCAGCAGTGATCGAGGGGGCGGGGAGACCCAGTACTTC
CDR3: CASSDRGGGETQYF

length: 17
J: TRBJ1-3
V: TRBV5-1
size: -
D: TRBD1
DNA: TGCGCCAGCAGCTCCGGACCCACAGGGGACTCTGGAAACACCATATATTTT
CDR3: CASSSGPTGDSGNTIYF

length: 19
J: TRBJ1-3
V: TRBV6-4
size: -
D: TRBD1
DNA: TGTGCCAGCAGCACACCCCCACTACAGGGGGCTCTTTCTGGAAACACCATATATTTT
CDR3: CASSTPPLQGALSGNTIYF

length: 14
J: TRBJ2-3
V: TRBV5-1
size: -
D: TRBD2
DNA: TGCGCCAGCAGCTCGGGACTAGCGGGGAACACGCAGTATTTT
CDR3: CASSSGLAGNTQYF

length: 14
J: TRBJ1-1
V: TRBV11-1
size: -
D: -
DNA: TGTGCCAGCAGCTTGGGCAGACAGAACACTGAAGCTTTCTTT
CDR3: CASSLGRQNTEAFF

length: 15
J: TRBJ1-1
V: TRBV15
size: -
D: -
DNA: TGTGCCACCAGCAGAGGGGGAGGGTTGAACACTGAAGCTTTCTTT
CDR3: CATSRGGGLNTEAFF

length: 13
J: TRBJ1-2
V: TRBV19
size: few
D: -
DNA: TGTGCCAGTAGTATGGGGCACCTCTATGGCTACACCTTC
CDR3: CASSMGHLYGYTF